This T cell receptor beta chain was captured by sequencing in a study of regulatory T cells in long-lasting Graves disease. In the study overall: Antithyroid drug use was under 3 months in newly diagnosed Graves' patients.

Of note for this clonotype: This is likely a read error, given that the CDR3 carries no conserved phenylalanine or tryptophan at its end.

Time point given: newly diagnosed GD, antithyroid drugs for less than 3 months. With RNA extracted from PBMCs as input, the TCR library was made. Through Arm-PCR of CDR3 regions and iRepertoire HTBI primers, TCR beta libraries were built. TCRdb ran MiXCR on the multiplex PCR reads and lists one entry per CDR3 protein. Among about 560,000 distinct CDR3 sequences listed, approximately 16% were seen once. Per germline, CDR1 SGDLS and CDR2 YYNGEE. There are 15 residues in the CDR3. This sample also appeared in a second study, on T cells in Graves' hyperthyroidism and ophthalmopathy. That work contributes: If no ophthalmopathy progression occurred within 18 months, Graves' hyperthyroidism was stable.

V gene TRBV9 combines with J gene TRBJ2-1, with TRBD1 identical over 7 bases. The end of the DNA fits TRBJ2-5 better, so the J call may be wrong. This specimen consisted of peripheral blood mononuclear cells (PBMCs), obtained at new diagnosis, from a patient treated with antithyroid drugs. The sequence was obtained from a man younger than 30 with Graves disease. CDR3 residues: CASSPRRGPQETQYC. As DNA, the CDR3 is TGTGCCAGCAGCCCCAGAAGGGGGCCTCAAGAGACCCAGTACTGC.